Listed below are T cell receptor beta chains from one sample, sequenced in a study of T cell responses to AZD1222 COVID-19 vaccine. TCRdb's copy holds only in-frame clones and misses some; the assay was immunoSEQ multiplex PCR. The sample includes more than 95,000 clones, 86% seen only once; the top ten take 2.5% to 3.5%. The source was peripheral blood, collected 28 days after the second dose of the MenACWY control vaccine. These receptors all come from an adult who received the MenACWY meningococcal vaccine as a control. CDR3s include the opening cysteine and the closing phenylalanine or tryptophan. D genes are given only for firm matches. Some rows mark clone size as missing; the rest say once, few, many or name a class of expanded clone.

TRBJ1-5 | TRBV19 | NA | NA | CASNPATLGQPQHF | TGTGCCAGTAATCCGGCCACCCTTGGTCAGCCCCAGCATTTT
TRBJ1-2 | TRBV2 | NA | NA | CASSEGSMGARSTF | TGTGCCAGCAGTGAAGGGTCGATGGGGGCGCGAAGCACCTTC
TRBJ1-1 | TRBV2 | NA | TRBD1 | CASRDRENTEAFF | TGTGCCAGCAGGGACAGGGAGAACACTGAAGCTTTCTTT
TRBJ1-2 | TRBV14 | NA | TRBD1 | CASSQMTGTAFYGYTF | TGTGCCAGCAGCCAAATGACCGGGACAGCCTTCTATGGCTACACCTTC
TRBJ2-7 | TRBV7-2 | NA | TRBD1 | CASSSRTGSLYEQYF | TGTGCCAGCAGCTCCCGGACAGGGTCCTTATACGAGCAGTACTTC
TRBJ1-4 | TRBV19 | NA | NA | CASSFGLNEKLFF | TGTGCCAGTAGTTTTGGCCTCAATGAAAAACTGTTTTTT
TRBJ2-3 | TRBV5-1 | NA | NA | CASSLVGGATDTQYF | TGCGCCAGCAGCTTGGTGGGGGGCGCGACAGATACGCAGTATTTT
TRBJ1-1 | TRBV7-9 | NA | NA | CASSPPRSTEAFF | TGTGCCAGCAGCCCCCCTCGATCTACTGAAGCTTTCTTT
TRBJ2-7 | TRBV4-1 | NA | NA | CASSQVVGVSYEQYF | TGCGCCAGCAGCCAAGTGGTAGGAGTGTCCTACGAGCAGTACTTC
TRBJ1-6 | TRBV7-9 | NA | NA | CASSSLGLNSPLHF | TGTGCCAGCAGCTCCCTAGGCCTTAATTCACCCCTCCACTTT
TRBJ2-5 | TRBV7-2 | NA | TRBD1 | CASSQGTGEETQYF | TGTGCCAGCAGCCAAGGGACAGGGGAAGAGACCCAGTACTTC
TRBJ1-4 | TRBV6-2/TRBV6-3 | NA | TRBD1 | CASSSRDRDEKLFF | TGTGCCAGCAGCAGCCGGGACAGGGATGAAAAACTGTTTTTT
TRBJ2-7 | TRBV27 | NA | NA | CASSLWRRGSYEQYF | TGTGCCAGCAGTTTATGGCGGAGGGGCTCCTACGAGCAGTACTTC
TRBJ2-3 | TRBV18 | NA | NA | CASSPRRSETDTQYF | TGTGCCAGCTCACCAAGGCGCTCGGAAACAGATACGCAGTATTTT
TRBJ1-6 | TRBV18 | NA | NA | CASNEGVGNSPLHF | TGTGCCAGTAACGAGGGGGTGGGCAATTCACCCCTCCACTTT
TRBJ1-2 | TRBV7-8 | few | TRBD1 | CASSLAKDRAVYYGYTF | TGTGCCAGCAGCTTAGCGAAGGACAGGGCGGTTTACTATGGCTACACCTTC
TRBJ2-1 | TRBV24-1 | NA | NA | CATSDRPDNEQFF | TGTGCCACCAGTGACCGACCCGACAATGAGCAGTTCTTC
TRBJ1-1 | TRBV9 | NA | NA | CASSVMGNTEAFF | TGTGCCAGCAGCGTAATGGGGAACACTGAAGCTTTCTTT
TRBJ2-3 | TRBV19 | NA | TRBD2 | CASSLAGAPSTDTQYF | TGTGCCAGTAGTTTAGCGGGGGCCCCTTCCACAGATACGCAGTATTTT
TRBJ2-2 | TRBV12-3/TRBV12-4 | NA | NA | CASSSLGGELFF | TGTGCCAGCAGTTCACTAGGCGGGGAGCTGTTTTTT
TRBJ1-4 | TRBV29-1 | NA | NA | CSVPGELEEKLFF | TGCAGCGTTCCGGGGGAATTAGAAGAAAAACTGTTTTTT
TRBJ1-1 | TRBV12-5 | NA | NA | CASGAPQGTAFF | TGTGCTAGTGGTGCCCCTCAGGGGACGGCTTTCTTT
TRBJ2-1 | TRBV27 | NA | NA | CASSLSRVFNNEQFF | TGTGCCAGCAGTTTATCGCGGGTATTTAACAATGAGCAGTTCTTC
TRBJ1-2 | TRBV7-2 | NA | NA | CASSLIEGGYGYTF | TGTGCCAGCAGCTTAATTGAGGGGGGGTATGGCTACACCTTC
TRBJ1-2 | TRBV10-3 | once | TRBD1 | CAISGTGESYGYTF | TGTGCCATCAGTGGGACAGGTGAATCCTATGGCTACACCTTC
TRBJ2-7 | TRBV3-1/TRBV3-2 | NA | NA | CASSQRVFSYEQYF | TGTGCCAGCAGCCAACGGGTCTTCAGCTACGAGCAGTACTTC
TRBJ2-2 | TRBV9 | NA | NA | CASSAAPDTGELFF | TGTGCCAGCAGCGCAGCACCGGACACCGGGGAGCTGTTTTTT
TRBJ2-2 | TRBV7-6 | NA | TRBD2 | CASTLSGGAGTGELFF | TGTGCCAGCACCCTTAGCGGGGGGGCCGGAACCGGGGAGCTGTTTTTT
TRBJ2-5 | TRBV5-1 | NA | TRBD2 | CASSLGGGAEETQYF | TGCGCCAGCAGCTTGGGCGGGGGGGCCGAGGAGACCCAGTACTTC
TRBJ1-2 | TRBV9 | NA | TRBD1 | CASSVDRDYGYTF | TGTGCCAGCAGCGTCGACAGGGACTATGGCTACACCTTC
TRBJ1-1 | TRBV2 | NA | NA | CASRGSGVGSTEAFF | TGTGCCAGCAGGGGATCAGGGGTAGGGAGCACTGAAGCTTTCTTT
TRBJ2-7 | TRBV19 | NA | TRBD1 | CASSPGQGLGAYEQYF | TGTGCCAGTAGCCCTGGACAGGGCCTGGGGGCCTACGAGCAGTACTTC
TRBJ1-1 | TRBV19 | NA | NA | CASRHPDAGAFF | TGTGCCAGTAGGCATCCTGACGCGGGAGCTTTCTTT
TRBJ1-4 | TRBV28 | NA | NA | CASSSGGRGGTNEKLFF | TGTGCCAGCAGTTCCGGTGGCAGGGGAGGTACTAATGAAAAACTGTTTTTT
TRBJ1-5 | TRBV14 | NA | NA | CASSQGVQPQHF | TGTGCCAGCAGCCAAGGGGTTCAGCCCCAGCATTTT
TRBJ1-1 | TRBV6-2/TRBV6-3 | NA | NA | CASSYSIDDDFLNTEAFF | TGTGCCAGCAGTTACTCGATCGACGACGACTTTCTGAACACTGAAGCTTTCTTT
TRBJ2-1 | TRBV5-1 | NA | TRBD1 | CASRTGTGGGYNEQFF | TGCGCCAGCAGAACCGGGACAGGGGGCGGTTACAATGAGCAGTTCTTC
TRBJ2-7 | TRBV7-9 | once | NA | CASSFRNEQYF | TGTGCCAGCAGCTTTAGAAACGAGCAGTACTTC
TRBJ2-1 | TRBV28 | NA | NA | CASSTYNEQFF | TGTGCCAGCAGCACTTACAATGAGCAGTTCTTC
TRBJ1-4 | TRBV6-4 | NA | TRBD1 | CASSDLGTNRGATNEKLFF | TGTGCCAGCAGCGATCTCGGAACGAACAGGGGGGCAACTAATGAAAAACTGTTTTTT
TRBJ1-1 | TRBV18 | NA | TRBD1 | CASSWDREPTEAFF | TGTGCCAGCTCATGGGACAGGGAGCCCACTGAAGCTTTCTTT
TRBJ2-2 | TRBV19 | NA | NA | CASSPTAGELFF | TGTGCCAGTAGTCCCACCGCCGGGGAGCTGTTTTTT
TRBJ2-2 | TRBV7-3 | once | TRBD2 | CASSLTSGGNTGELFF | TGTGCCAGCAGCTTGACTAGCGGGGGAAACACCGGGGAGCTGTTTTTT
TRBJ1-1 | TRBV28 | NA | NA | CASGFWGMNTEAFF | TGTGCCAGCGGGTTTTGGGGAATGAACACTGAAGCTTTCTTT
TRBJ1-2 | TRBV6-5 | NA | TRBD1 | CASSYWTGGTF | TGTGCCAGCAGTTACTGGACAGGGGGAACCTTC
TRBJ2-3 | TRBV7-3 | once | NA | CASSFLGGGVLDTQYF | TGTGCCAGCAGCTTCCTTGGGGGCGGGGTGTTAGATACGCAGTATTTT
TRBJ2-2 | TRBV5-4 | NA | NA | CASSSRQDSNTGELFF | TGTGCCAGCAGCTCCCGACAGGACTCGAACACCGGGGAGCTGTTTTTT
TRBJ1-3 | TRBV4-1 | once | TRBD1 | CASSEGTGRRHSGNTIYF | TGCGCCAGCAGCGAGGGGACAGGACGACGGCACTCTGGAAACACCATATATTTT
TRBJ2-7 | TRBV29-1 | NA | TRBD1 | CSVEDRTGVGEQYF | TGCAGCGTTGAAGATAGGACAGGGGTTGGCGAGCAGTACTTC
TRBJ1-1 | TRBV19 | NA | NA | CASSMLQRHKMNTEAFF | TGTGCCAGTAGTATGCTGCAGCGCCACAAGATGAACACTGAAGCTTTCTTT
TRBJ2-7 | TRBV7-2 | NA | NA | CASSSPRTRPPYEQYF | TGTGCCAGCAGCAGTCCACGGACCCGGCCCCCCTACGAGCAGTACTTC
TRBJ2-2 | TRBV11-3 | NA | TRBD1 | CASSSQGSSGELFF | TGTGCCAGCAGCTCACAGGGGTCGAGCGGGGAGCTGTTTTTT
TRBJ2-7 | TRBV10-3 | NA | TRBD1 | CAISGGQGSLSYEQYF | TGTGCCATCAGTGGAGGACAGGGCTCCCTCTCCTACGAGCAGTACTTC
TRBJ1-6 | TRBV7-6 | NA | TRBD1 | CASSLFRGERGLSYNSPLHF | TGTGCCAGCAGCTTATTCCGGGGGGAGAGGGGGCTCTCCTATAATTCACCCCTCCACTTT
TRBJ1-2 | TRBV19 | NA | NA | CASSQTFSGYTF | TGTGCCAGTAGCCAGACTTTTAGTGGTTACACCTTC
TRBJ2-2 | TRBV6-5 | once | NA | CASSPGIPGELFF | TGTGCCAGCAGTCCAGGTATTCCCGGGGAGCTGTTTTTT
TRBJ1-3 | TRBV4-3 | NA | NA | CASSQDGAGAAGNTIYF | TGCGCCAGCAGCCAAGATGGGGCAGGGGCTGCTGGAAACACCATATATTTT
TRBJ1-1 | TRBV10-3 | NA | TRBD1 | CAISESLRTGWNTEAFF | TGTGCCATCAGTGAGTCCCTCCGGACAGGGTGGAACACTGAAGCTTTCTTT
TRBJ1-3 | TRBV30 | NA | NA | CAWSQGGNTIYF | TGTGCCTGGAGTCAGGGCGGAAACACCATATATTTT